This T cell receptor beta chain came from a study of CD8+ T cells in alopecia areata. Study findings and constraints: Shared TCR sequences were less clear between patients than in mice, possibly partly from HLA diversity. Scalp sequencing captures resident alphabeta T cells of normal skin too. An increase in clonality over normal scalp was evident in lesional scalp, especially alopecia totalis/universalis.

J was trimmed by 7 bases and V by 3 bases; bases with no gene match: 7. Germline CDR1 reads SGDLS; CDR2 reads YYNGEE. The length of the CDR3 is 17 residues. Reverse transcription of extracted RNA yielded cDNA, which provided the sequencing template. The protocol was immunoSEQ multiplex PCR, while the TCRdb copy is restricted to in-frame clones and leaves out a portion. The repertoire has roughly 14,000 clones, about 57% of them found once; the top ten carry 3.9%. As to this clone: The target antigen is unknown.

A handful of patients had their CD4+ cells sorted into CD25+CD127- cells. It was from alopecia areata patients that lesional scalp punch biopsies and peripheral blood were collected. Sequencing input: CD4+ Tregs sorted from blood. The J gene is TRBJ2-1, the V gene TRBV9, with 16 positions matching TRBD2. The sequence came from a human donor with alopecia areata. For the CDR3, the DNA is TGTGCCAGCAGCGCCGGGACTAGCGGGAGGGCTGAAAATGAGCAGTTCTTC. As protein: CASSAGTSGRAENEQFF.